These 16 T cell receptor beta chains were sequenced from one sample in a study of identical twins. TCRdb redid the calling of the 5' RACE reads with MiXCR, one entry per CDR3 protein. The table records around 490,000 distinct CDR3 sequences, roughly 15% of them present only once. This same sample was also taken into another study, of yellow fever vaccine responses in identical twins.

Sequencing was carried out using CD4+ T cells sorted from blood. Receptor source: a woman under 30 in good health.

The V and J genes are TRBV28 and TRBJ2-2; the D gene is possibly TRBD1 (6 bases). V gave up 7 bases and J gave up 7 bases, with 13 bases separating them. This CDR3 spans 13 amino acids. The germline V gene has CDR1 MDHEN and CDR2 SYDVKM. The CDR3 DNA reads TGTGCCAGCACCCGGACAGTCCGCGGGGAGCTGTTTTTT. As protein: CASTRTVRGELFF.

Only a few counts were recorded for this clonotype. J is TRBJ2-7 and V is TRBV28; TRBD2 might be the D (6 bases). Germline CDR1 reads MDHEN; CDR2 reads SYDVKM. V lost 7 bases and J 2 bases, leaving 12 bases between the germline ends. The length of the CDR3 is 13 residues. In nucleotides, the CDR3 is TGTGCCAGCATAGGCGGGGAAACCTACGAGCAGTACTTC. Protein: CASIGGETYEQYF.

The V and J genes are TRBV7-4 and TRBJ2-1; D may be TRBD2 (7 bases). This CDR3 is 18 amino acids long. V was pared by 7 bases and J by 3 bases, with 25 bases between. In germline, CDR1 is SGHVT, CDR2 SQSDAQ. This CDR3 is CASNLARRRGGGYNEQFF. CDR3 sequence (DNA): TGTGCCAGCAACCTGGCCAGGCGACGGGGAGGGGGCTACAATGAGCAGTTCTTC. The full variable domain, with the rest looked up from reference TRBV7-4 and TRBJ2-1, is GAGVSQSPRYKVAKRGRDVALRCDSISGHVTLYWYRQTLGQGSEVLTYSQSDAQRDKSGRPSGRFSAERPERSVSTLKIQRTEQGDSAVYLCASNLARRRGGGYNEQFFGPGTRLTVL.

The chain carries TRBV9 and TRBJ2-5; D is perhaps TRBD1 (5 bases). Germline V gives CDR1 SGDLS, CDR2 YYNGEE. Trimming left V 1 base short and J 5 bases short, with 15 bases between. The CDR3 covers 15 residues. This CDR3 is CASSVRGNSEETQYF. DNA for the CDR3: TGTGCCAGCAGCGTAAGGGGCAACTCTGAGGAGACCCAGTACTTC.

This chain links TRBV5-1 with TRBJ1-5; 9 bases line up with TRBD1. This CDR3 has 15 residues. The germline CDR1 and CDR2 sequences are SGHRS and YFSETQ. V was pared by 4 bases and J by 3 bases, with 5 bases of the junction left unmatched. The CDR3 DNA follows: TGCGCCAGCAGCGAAGGACAGGGGAACAATCAGCCCCAGCATTTT. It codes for CASSEGQGNNQPQHF.

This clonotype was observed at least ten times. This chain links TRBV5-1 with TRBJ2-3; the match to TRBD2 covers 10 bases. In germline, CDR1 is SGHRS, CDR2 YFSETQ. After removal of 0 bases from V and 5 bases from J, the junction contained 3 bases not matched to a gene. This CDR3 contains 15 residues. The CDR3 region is CASSLVRLAGDTQYF. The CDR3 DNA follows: TGCGCCAGCAGCTTGGTGAGACTAGCGGGAGATACGCAGTATTTT.

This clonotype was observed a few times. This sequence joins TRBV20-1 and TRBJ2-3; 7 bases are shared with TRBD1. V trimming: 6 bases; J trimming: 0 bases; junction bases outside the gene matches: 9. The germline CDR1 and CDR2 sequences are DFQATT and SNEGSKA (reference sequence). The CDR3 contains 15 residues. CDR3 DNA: TGCAGTGCCCGGGACAGCCTATTCAGCACAGATACGCAGTATTTT. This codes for CSARDSLFSTDTQYF.

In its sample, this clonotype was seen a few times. CDR3 DNA: TGTGCCAGCAGTCCCGGGGGGTCAGCTAATGAAAAACTGTTTTTT. This codes for CASSPGGSANEKLFF. The V and J genes are TRBV12-3 or TRBV12-4 and TRBJ1-4; possibly TRBD1 for D (5 bases). Trimming cost V 5 bases and J 3 bases, with 13 bases left between them. The CDR3 loop spans 15 amino acids.

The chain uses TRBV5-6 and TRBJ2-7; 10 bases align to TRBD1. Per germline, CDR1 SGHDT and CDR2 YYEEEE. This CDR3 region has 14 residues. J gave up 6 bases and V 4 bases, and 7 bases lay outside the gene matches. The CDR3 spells CASSRDRGGSEQYV. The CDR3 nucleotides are TGTGCCAGCAGCCGGGACAGGGGAGGGAGCGAGCAGTACGTC.

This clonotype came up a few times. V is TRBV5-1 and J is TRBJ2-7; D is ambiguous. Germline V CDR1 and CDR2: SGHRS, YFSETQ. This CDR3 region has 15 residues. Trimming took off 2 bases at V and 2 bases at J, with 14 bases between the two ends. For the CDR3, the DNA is TGCGCCAGCAGCTTCAACCCCGTCGGTGCCTACGAGCAGTACGTC. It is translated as CASSFNPVGAYEQYV.

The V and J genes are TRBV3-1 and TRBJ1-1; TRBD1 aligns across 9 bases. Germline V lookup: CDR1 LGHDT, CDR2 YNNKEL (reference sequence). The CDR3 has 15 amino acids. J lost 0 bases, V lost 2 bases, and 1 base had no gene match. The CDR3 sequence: CASSQRTGVNTEAFF. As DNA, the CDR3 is TGTGCCAGCAGCCAACGGACAGGGGTGAACACTGAAGCTTTCTTT. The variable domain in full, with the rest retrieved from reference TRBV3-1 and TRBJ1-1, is DTAVSQTPKYLVTQMGNDKSIKCEQNLGHDTMYWYKQDSKKFLKIMFSYNNKELIINETVPNRFSPKSPDKAHLNLHINSLELGDSAVYFCASSQRTGVNTEAFFGQGTRLTVV.

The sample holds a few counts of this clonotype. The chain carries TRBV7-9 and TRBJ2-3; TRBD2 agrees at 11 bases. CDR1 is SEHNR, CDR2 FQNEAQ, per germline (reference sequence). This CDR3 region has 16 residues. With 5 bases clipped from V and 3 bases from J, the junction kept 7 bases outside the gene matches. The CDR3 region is CASSPWTSGFTDTQYF. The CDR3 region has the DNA TGTGCCAGCAGCCCTTGGACTAGCGGGTTTACAGATACGCAGTATTTT.

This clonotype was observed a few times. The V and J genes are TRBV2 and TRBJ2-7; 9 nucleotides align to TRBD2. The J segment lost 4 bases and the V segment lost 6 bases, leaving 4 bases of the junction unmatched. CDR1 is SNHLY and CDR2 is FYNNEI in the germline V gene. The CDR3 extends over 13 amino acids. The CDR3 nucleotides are TGTGCCAGCAGCGGACTAGCGAGGTACGAGCAGTACTTC. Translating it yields CASSGLARYEQYF.

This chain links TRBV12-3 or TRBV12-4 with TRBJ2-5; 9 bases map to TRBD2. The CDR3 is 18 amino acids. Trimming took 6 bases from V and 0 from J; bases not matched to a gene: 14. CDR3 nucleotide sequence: TGTGCCAGCAGCCGCGCAGCCAGCGGGGGGACTTACCAAGAGACCCAGTACTTC. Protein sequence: CASSRAASGGTYQETQYF.

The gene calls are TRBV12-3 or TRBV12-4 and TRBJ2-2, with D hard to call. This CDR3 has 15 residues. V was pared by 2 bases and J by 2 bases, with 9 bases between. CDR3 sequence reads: CASSLNLLNTGELFF. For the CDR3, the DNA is TGTGCCAGCAGTTTAAACCTTCTTAACACCGGGGAGCTGTTTTTT.

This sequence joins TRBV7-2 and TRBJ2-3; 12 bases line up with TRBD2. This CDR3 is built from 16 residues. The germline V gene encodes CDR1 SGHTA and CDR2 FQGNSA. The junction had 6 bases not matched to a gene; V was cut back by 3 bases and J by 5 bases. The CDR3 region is CASSFRLAGALDTQYF. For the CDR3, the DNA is TGTGCCAGCAGCTTTAGACTAGCGGGGGCCTTAGATACGCAGTATTTT.